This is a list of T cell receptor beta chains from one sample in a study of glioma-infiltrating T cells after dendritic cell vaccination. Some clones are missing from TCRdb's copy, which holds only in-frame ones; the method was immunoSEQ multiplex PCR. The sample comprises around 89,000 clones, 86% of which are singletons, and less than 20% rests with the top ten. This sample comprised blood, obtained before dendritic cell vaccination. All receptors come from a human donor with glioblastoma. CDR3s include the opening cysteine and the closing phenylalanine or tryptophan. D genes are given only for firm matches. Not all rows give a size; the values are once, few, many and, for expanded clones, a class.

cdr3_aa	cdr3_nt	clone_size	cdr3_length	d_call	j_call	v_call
CASSQGLAGLGETQYF	TGTGCCAGCAGCCAGGGACTAGCGGGACTGGGTGAGACCCAGTACTTC	NA	16	TRBD2	TRBJ2-5	TRBV11-2
CASSLTGGNTIYF	TGTGCCAGCAGCTTGACAGGTGGAAACACCATATATTTT	NA	13	NA	TRBJ1-3	TRBV9
CAWSIQGGTEAFF	TGTGCCTGGAGTATCCAGGGGGGCACTGAAGCTTTCTTT	NA	13	TRBD1	TRBJ1-1	TRBV30
CASSFGGRVSYEQYF	TGTGCCAGCAGCTTCGGCGGGAGGGTCTCCTACGAGCAGTACTTC	NA	15	TRBD2	TRBJ2-7	TRBV7-2
CASSRRTGGVANTGELFF	TGTGCCAGCAGCCGGCGAACGGGAGGGGTAGCGAACACCGGGGAGCTGTTTTTT	NA	18	TRBD2	TRBJ2-2	TRBV7-2
CASSLGALGAGEQYF	TGTGCCAGCAGCTTAGGGGCTCTCGGTGCGGGCGAGCAGTACTTC	NA	15	NA	TRBJ2-7	TRBV7-8
CASSARGGANYGYTF	TGTGCCAGCAGCGCTAGGGGAGGCGCTAACTATGGCTACACCTTC	NA	15	NA	TRBJ1-2	TRBV9
CARKPDRGDTDTGELFF	TGTGCCAGGAAACCGGACAGGGGGGATACGGACACCGGGGAGCTGTTTTTT	NA	17	TRBD1	TRBJ2-2	TRBV6-4
CSVEDPKTAYEQYF	TGCAGCGTTGAAGATCCTAAGACAGCCTACGAGCAGTACTTC	once	14	NA	TRBJ2-7	TRBV29-1
CASSSAGTTSYNEQFF	TGTGCCAGCAGCTCCGCCGGGACTACGTCCTACAATGAGCAGTTCTTC	NA	16	TRBD2	TRBJ2-1	TRBV7-2
CSVESGGTYEQYF	TGCAGCGTAGAGAGCGGGGGGACCTACGAGCAGTACTTC	NA	13	TRBD2	TRBJ2-7	TRBV29-1
CAWSFRAATSGELFF	TGTGCCTGGAGTTTCCGAGCGGCAACTTCCGGGGAGCTGTTTTTT	NA	15	NA	TRBJ2-2	TRBV30
CAWSDFLGQAFTDTQYF	TGTGCCTGGAGTGATTTTTTGGGACAGGCTTTCACAGATACGCAGTATTTT	NA	17	TRBD1	TRBJ2-3	TRBV30
CASSYHNTDTQYF	TGTGCCAGCAGTTACCACAACACAGATACGCAGTATTTT	NA	13	NA	TRBJ2-3	TRBV6-5
CASSFRQGTSGYTF	TGTGCCAGCAGTTTCCGACAGGGAACTTCTGGCTACACCTTC	NA	14	TRBD1	TRBJ1-2	TRBV6-5
CASSDSTGMNTEAFF	TGTGCCAGCAGTGATTCTACAGGGATGAACACTGAAGCTTTCTTT	once	15	NA	TRBJ1-1	TRBV25-1
CASSPLRTGGNSPLHF	TGTGCCAGCAGTCCACTTAGGACAGGGGGCAATTCACCCCTCCACTTT	NA	16	TRBD1	TRBJ1-6	TRBV27
CASNGQGPTYGYTF	TGCGCCAGCAACGGACAGGGGCCGACCTATGGCTACACCTTC	NA	14	TRBD1	TRBJ1-2	TRBV5-1
CASSEWGTGRFEQYF	TGTGCCAGCAGTGAATGGGGGACAGGGCGCTTCGAGCAGTACTTC	NA	15	TRBD1	TRBJ2-7	TRBV6-1
CASSLIQGRYEQYF	TGTGCCAGCAGCTTAATTCAGGGGCGGTACGAGCAGTACTTC	NA	14	NA	TRBJ2-7	TRBV11-2
CASSLGTSGANEQFF	TGTGCCAGCAGCTTAGGAACTAGCGGGGCAAATGAGCAGTTCTTC	NA	15	TRBD2	TRBJ2-1	TRBV7-7
CASRPPGNEKLFF	TGTGCCAGCAGGCCCCCAGGGAATGAAAAACTGTTTTTT	NA	13	NA	TRBJ1-4	TRBV28
CASSLSSYEQYF	TGTGCCAGCAGCTTGTCGTCCTACGAGCAGTACTTC	NA	12	NA	TRBJ2-7	TRBV5-7
CASSPLGTASYEQYF	TGTGCCAGCAGTCCGTTGGGGACAGCATCCTACGAGCAGTACTTC	NA	15	TRBD1	TRBJ2-7	TRBV27
CASSIVWDSYEQYF	TGTGCCAGTAGTATAGTCTGGGACAGCTACGAGCAGTACTTC	NA	14	TRBD1	TRBJ2-7	TRBV19
CASMRGDNEKLFF	TGTGCCAGCATGCGGGGGGACAATGAAAAACTGTTTTTT	few	13	NA	TRBJ1-4	TRBV6-1
CASRRLAGGGELFF	TGTGCCAGCAGAAGACTAGCGGGAGGCGGGGAGCTGTTTTTT	NA	14	TRBD2	TRBJ2-2	TRBV5-6
CASSTRLAGDPDTQYF	TGTGCCAGTAGTACTCGACTAGCGGGAGATCCAGATACGCAGTATTTT	NA	16	TRBD2	TRBJ2-3	TRBV19
CATSAQTSGTHEQFF	TGTGCCACCAGCGCTCAGACTAGCGGGACCCATGAGCAGTTCTTC	NA	15	TRBD2	TRBJ2-1	TRBV15
CASSAADYEDTQYF	TGTGCCAGCAGTGCCGCGGACTATGAGGATACGCAGTATTTT	NA	14	NA	TRBJ2-3	TRBV2
CASNRAGETEAFF	TGTGCCAGCAACCGCGCGGGGGAGACTGAAGCTTTCTTT	NA	13	NA	TRBJ1-1	TRBV11-2
CASSPSGATNYGYTF	TGTGCCAGTAGTCCCTCAGGGGCGACTAACTATGGCTACACCTTC	NA	15	NA	TRBJ1-2	TRBV19
CASSLDQAGEAFF	TGTGCCAGCAGCTTAGATCAAGCGGGTGAAGCTTTCTTT	NA	13	NA	TRBJ1-1	TRBV7-9
CASSQDGGTVVSYEQYF	TGTGCCAGCAGCCAAGATGGTGGGACAGTTGTCTCCTACGAGCAGTACTTC	few	17	TRBD1	TRBJ2-7	TRBV14
CASSPGGGVYGNSPLHF	TGTGCCAGCAGCCCTGGGGGAGGGGTTTATGGAAATTCACCCCTCCACTTT	NA	17	NA	TRBJ1-6	TRBV9
CASSQGHNSNQPQHF	TGTGCCAGCAGCCAGGGGCACAATAGCAATCAGCCCCAGCATTTT	NA	15	NA	TRBJ1-5	TRBV16
CASSVGGVNTEAFF	TGTGCCAGCAGTGTTGGGGGGGTGAACACTGAAGCTTTCTTT	few	14	NA	TRBJ1-1	TRBV2
CASSPIPLNTEAFF	TGTGCCAGCTCTCCAATCCCCTTGAACACTGAAGCTTTCTTT	NA	14	NA	TRBJ1-1	TRBV18
CASSLHTGQGADTQYF	TGTGCCAGCAGCTTACACACGGGACAGGGGGCAGATACGCAGTATTTT	NA	16	TRBD1	TRBJ2-3	TRBV11-1
CASSTGTGTLNTEAFF	TGTGCCAGTAGCACCGGGACAGGGACCCTGAACACTGAAGCTTTCTTT	NA	16	TRBD1	TRBJ1-1	TRBV19
CASSLVGGEGTQYF	TGTGCCAGCAGCTTAGTGGGCGGGGAGGGTACCCAGTACTTC	NA	14	TRBD2	TRBJ2-5	TRBV11-2
CATRVYGSNTGELFF	TGTGCCACCAGGGTGTACGGGTCGAACACCGGGGAGCTGTTTTTT	NA	15	NA	TRBJ2-2	TRBV15
CASRPGAEVIYNEQFF	TGTGCCAGCAGACCGGGAGCGGAAGTAATCTACAATGAGCAGTTCTTC	NA	16	NA	TRBJ2-1	TRBV27
CASSPEATTDTQYF	TGTGCCAGCTCACCGGAGGCTACAACAGATACGCAGTATTTT	NA	14	NA	TRBJ2-3	TRBV18
CASSLAMGAEGYEQYF	TGTGCCAGCAGCTTAGCGATGGGTGCAGAGGGCTACGAGCAGTACTTC	NA	16	NA	TRBJ2-7	TRBV7-9
CASSQSLGSYGYTF	TGTGCCAGCAGCCAATCCTTAGGGAGCTATGGCTACACCTTC	NA	14	NA	TRBJ1-2	TRBV14